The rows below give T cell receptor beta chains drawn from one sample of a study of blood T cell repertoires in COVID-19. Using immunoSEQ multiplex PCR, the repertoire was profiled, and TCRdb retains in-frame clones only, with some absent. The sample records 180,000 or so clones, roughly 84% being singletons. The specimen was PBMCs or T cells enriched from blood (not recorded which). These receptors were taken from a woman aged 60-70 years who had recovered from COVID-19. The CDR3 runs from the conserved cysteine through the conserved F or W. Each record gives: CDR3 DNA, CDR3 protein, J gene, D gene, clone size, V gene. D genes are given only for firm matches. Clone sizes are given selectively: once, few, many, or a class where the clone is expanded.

cdr3_nt: TGTGCCAGCAGTTACAGCGGGAGGAGTGAGCAGTTCTTC; cdr3_aa: CASSYSGRSEQFF; j_call: TRBJ2-1; d_call: TRBD2; clone_size: -; v_call: TRBV6-5
cdr3_nt: TGTGCCAGCAGGTTCGAGGTCGACAGGGGAAAGACCCAGTACTTC; cdr3_aa: CASRFEVDRGKTQYF; j_call: TRBJ2-5; d_call: TRBD1; clone_size: -; v_call: TRBV7-9
cdr3_nt: TGTGCCAGCAGTGACTCCCCAACTAGCGTCAATGAGCAGTTCTTC; cdr3_aa: CASSDSPTSVNEQFF; j_call: TRBJ2-1; d_call: TRBD2; clone_size: -; v_call: TRBV6-5
cdr3_nt: TGTGCCAGCAGTTTAACTGCATTGTATGGCTACACCTTC; cdr3_aa: CASSLTALYGYTF; j_call: TRBJ1-2; d_call: -; clone_size: few; v_call: TRBV28
cdr3_nt: TGTGCCAGCAGCAGGGCCGGGACAGTTAATGAAAAACTGTTTTTT; cdr3_aa: CASSRAGTVNEKLFF; j_call: TRBJ1-4; d_call: TRBD1; clone_size: -; v_call: TRBV5-4
cdr3_nt: TGTGCCAGCAGCTTATCGGGCCAGGGTGGAAACACCATATATTTT; cdr3_aa: CASSLSGQGGNTIYF; j_call: TRBJ1-3; d_call: -; clone_size: -; v_call: TRBV7-3
cdr3_nt: TGTGCCAGCAGGTCCGCGTCTCCCAACACTGAAGCTTTCTTT; cdr3_aa: CASRSASPNTEAFF; j_call: TRBJ1-1; d_call: -; clone_size: -; v_call: TRBV6-5
cdr3_nt: TGTGCCAGCAGCTTGACGGACACTAACTATGGCTACACCTTC; cdr3_aa: CASSLTDTNYGYTF; j_call: TRBJ1-2; d_call: -; clone_size: -; v_call: TRBV11-2
cdr3_nt: TGTGCCAGCAGCCAATTGGAGGGGGCCGGTAATGGCTACACCTTC; cdr3_aa: CASSQLEGAGNGYTF; j_call: TRBJ1-2; d_call: TRBD1; clone_size: -; v_call: TRBV3-1/TRBV3-2
cdr3_nt: TGTGCCAGCAGTCTCGGGGGAGATACGCAGTATTTT; cdr3_aa: CASSLGGDTQYF; j_call: TRBJ2-3; d_call: -; clone_size: few; v_call: TRBV12-3/TRBV12-4
cdr3_nt: TGTGCCAGCAAGTGGGACAGTTTTAGCGAGCAGTACTTC; cdr3_aa: CASKWDSFSEQYF; j_call: TRBJ2-7; d_call: TRBD1; clone_size: few; v_call: TRBV2
cdr3_nt: TGTGCCAGCGGGTTGACAGGGAACACCGGGGAGCTGTTTTTT; cdr3_aa: CASGLTGNTGELFF; j_call: TRBJ2-2; d_call: -; clone_size: -; v_call: TRBV2
cdr3_nt: TGTGCCAGCAGCCGGTCGCACTCCTACGAGCAGTACTTC; cdr3_aa: CASSRSHSYEQYF; j_call: TRBJ2-7; d_call: -; clone_size: -; v_call: TRBV27
cdr3_nt: TGCGCCAGCAGTGAGCAGGCTAGCGGGGGAGAGCAGTTCTTC; cdr3_aa: CASSEQASGGEQFF; j_call: TRBJ2-1; d_call: TRBD2; clone_size: -; v_call: TRBV10-1
cdr3_nt: TGCGCCAGCAGCATCGGCCCAGGGGTCGCCGGGGAGCTGTTTTTT; cdr3_aa: CASSIGPGVAGELFF; j_call: TRBJ2-2; d_call: -; clone_size: -; v_call: TRBV5-1
cdr3_nt: TGTGCCAGCAGCTCCCCGGGCACAGATACGCAGTATTTT; cdr3_aa: CASSSPGTDTQYF; j_call: TRBJ2-3; d_call: -; clone_size: -; v_call: TRBV7-9
cdr3_nt: TGTGCCAGCAGCGTAGCGGGGGGGCCCGGGGAGCTGTTTTTT; cdr3_aa: CASSVAGGPGELFF; j_call: TRBJ2-2; d_call: TRBD2; clone_size: -; v_call: TRBV9
cdr3_nt: TGTGCCAGCAGACAGACAGGGGGCGATGATGAAGCTTTCTTT; cdr3_aa: CASRQTGGDDEAFF; j_call: TRBJ1-1; d_call: TRBD1; clone_size: -; v_call: TRBV6-5
cdr3_nt: TGTGCCAGCAGTGGGACTCCCGGCCCAAACACTGAAGCTTTCTTT; cdr3_aa: CASSGTPGPNTEAFF; j_call: TRBJ1-1; d_call: -; clone_size: -; v_call: TRBV2
cdr3_nt: TGTGCCAGCAGTGATCCCAAACAGGGATTTAATGAAAAACTGTTTTTT; cdr3_aa: CASSDPKQGFNEKLFF; j_call: TRBJ1-4; d_call: -; clone_size: -; v_call: TRBV25-1
cdr3_nt: TGTGCCAGCAGTTGGGACAGGGGCAAATCATATGGCTACACCTTC; cdr3_aa: CASSWDRGKSYGYTF; j_call: TRBJ1-2; d_call: TRBD1; clone_size: -; v_call: TRBV6-5
cdr3_nt: TGTGCCAGCTCACCGAGGCAGGGACAAGAGACCCAGTACTTC; cdr3_aa: CASSPRQGQETQYF; j_call: TRBJ2-5; d_call: -; clone_size: -; v_call: TRBV18
cdr3_nt: TGTGCCAGCAGTACAGACAGCCTGAACACTGAAGCTTTCTTT; cdr3_aa: CASSTDSLNTEAFF; j_call: TRBJ1-1; d_call: -; clone_size: -; v_call: TRBV28
cdr3_nt: TGCGCCAGCAGCCAGGCACGGGAATCGAACACCGGGGAGCTGTTTTTT; cdr3_aa: CASSQARESNTGELFF; j_call: TRBJ2-2; d_call: -; clone_size: -; v_call: TRBV5-1
cdr3_nt: TGTGCCAGCAGCCAGGATGCGGGGGGCCACACTGAAGCTTTCTTT; cdr3_aa: CASSQDAGGHTEAFF; j_call: TRBJ1-1; d_call: -; clone_size: -; v_call: TRBV3-1/TRBV3-2
cdr3_nt: TGTGCCAGCAGTCCCCAGACAAGGAACACTGAAGCTTTCTTT; cdr3_aa: CASSPQTRNTEAFF; j_call: TRBJ1-1; d_call: -; clone_size: -; v_call: TRBV6-5
cdr3_nt: TGTGCCAGCAGTTTACGACTAGCGGGGGGACAAGAGACCCAGTACTTC; cdr3_aa: CASSLRLAGGQETQYF; j_call: TRBJ2-5; d_call: TRBD2; clone_size: -; v_call: TRBV27
cdr3_nt: TGTGCCAGCGGAGGGGCCTCTGGAAACACCATATATTTT; cdr3_aa: CASGGASGNTIYF; j_call: TRBJ1-3; d_call: -; clone_size: -; v_call: TRBV28
cdr3_nt: TGTGCCAGTAGTCCAGAGCGGGACAGGGGGGGAGATACGCAGTATTTT; cdr3_aa: CASSPERDRGGDTQYF; j_call: TRBJ2-3; d_call: TRBD1; clone_size: -; v_call: TRBV19
cdr3_nt: TGTGCCAGCAGTACAGGGGGCGCTTCTACCTATGGCTACACCTTC; cdr3_aa: CASSTGGASTYGYTF; j_call: TRBJ1-2; d_call: TRBD1; clone_size: few; v_call: TRBV28
cdr3_nt: TGTGCCAGCAGTTTCACGGGAGTGGTAGATACGCAGTATTTT; cdr3_aa: CASSFTGVVDTQYF; j_call: TRBJ2-3; d_call: -; clone_size: once; v_call: TRBV28